The clone carrying this TCR beta chain was recorded at least ten times. Its antigen is not known. MiXCR was run by TCRdb on the 5' RACE reads, yielding one entry per CDR3 protein. The data hold 150,000 to 200,000 distinct CDR3 sequences, with 9.8% observed a single time. Germline V lookup: CDR1 SGHVS, CDR2 FQNEAQ. V shed 2 bases and J shed 6 bases, with 5 bases lying between them. This CDR3 is built from 12 residues. This sample was taken from a study of CD8 T cells in ankylosing spondylitis. Study-level findings and limits: Ankylosing spondylitis blood seemed to carry a telltale TCR beta motif made of roughly 8 highly homologous variants. Peripheral blood held disease-linked clones only at relatively low frequency, and these were CD8+.

The chain is built from TRBV7-8 and TRBJ2-1; D not resolved. Sequenced material: blood, either unsorted or a sorted T cell fraction (not recorded which). The TCR sequence derives from a female donor with ankylosing spondylitis or in good health (not recorded which). The CDR3, as DNA: TGTGCCAGCAGCTTACGGAGCAATGAGCAGTTCTTC. This gives the protein CASSLRSNEQFF.